This T cell receptor beta chain comes out of a study of T cells after yellow fever vaccination. Study-wide background: Preparing low-cell-number fractions relied on SMART-Seq v4 Ultra Low Input.

Findings and caveats of the study: Most clones from primary vaccination were detected again post-booster (roughly 96% CD4, more than 85% CD8).

MiXCR, run by TCRdb on the 5' RACE reads, gives a single entry per CDR3 protein. The table has about 110,000 distinct CDR3 sequences, under 9% seen once. CDR1 and CDR2 (germline): SGDLS, YYNGEE. The CDR3 extends over 15 amino acids. V gave up 4 bases and J gave up 0 bases, with 11 bases separating them. This clonotype was observed many times. Its antigen remains unidentified. This sequence joins TRBV9 and TRBJ2-1; a possible D gene is TRBD2 (6 bases). Sequenced material: CD8+ T cells sorted from PBMCs, taken 45 days after the yellow fever booster vaccination. This TCR was recovered from a man aged 25-45 years who received the YFV17D yellow fever vaccine. CDR3 amino acids: CASSSSGPSYNEQFF. DNA for the CDR3: TGTGCCAGCAGCAGTAGCGGTCCCTCCTACAATGAGCAGTTCTTC.